These T cell receptor beta chains were read from a single sample in a study of shared clonotypes between healthy human individuals. Produced via immunoSEQ multiplex PCR; TCRdb's table is partial and in-frame only. Here the sample spans about 710,000 clones, approximately 72% being singletons. Sequenced: memory CD4+ T cells sorted from blood. The origin of the receptors is a woman aged 25 to 45 in good health. Each CDR3 is given with its conserved first and last residue. The D gene is left open where the match is weak. Clone size is stated in some rows and not others, as once, few, many or a class when expanded.

v_call,clone_size,j_call,d_call,cdr3_aa,cdr3_nt
TRBV7-9,.,TRBJ2-1,.,CAIPVGLSSSYNEQFF,TGTGCCATCCCGGTGGGACTCTCGAGCTCCTACAATGAGCAGTTCTTC
TRBV6-6,.,TRBJ2-7,.,CASSYSNYIYEQYF,TGTGCCAGCAGTTACTCGAACTACATCTACGAGCAGTACTTC
TRBV28,.,TRBJ2-2,TRBD2,CASSLAGGPVGELFF,TGTGCCAGCAGTCTAGCGGGAGGGCCTGTCGGGGAGCTGTTTTTT
TRBV11-2,.,TRBJ2-2,TRBD2,CASSLDYGSGGTGELFF,TGTGCCAGCAGCTTAGATTACGGGAGCGGGGGTACCGGGGAGCTGTTTTTT
TRBV28,.,TRBJ1-1,.,CASSAGGEGGTEAFF,TGTGCCAGCAGTGCCGGCGGGGAGGGAGGCACTGAAGCTTTCTTT
TRBV7-9,.,TRBJ2-3,.,CASSPLGRLSTDTQYF,TGTGCCAGCAGCCCCCTGGGCCGACTAAGCACAGATACGCAGTATTTT
TRBV15,.,TRBJ1-5,.,CATSRDRGPNQPQHF,TGTGCCACCAGCAGAGACAGGGGCCCCAATCAGCCCCAGCATTTT
TRBV6-5,.,TRBJ2-3,.,CATQLLDTQYF,TGTGCCACCCAATTACTAGATACGCAGTATTTT
TRBV10-3,.,TRBJ2-2,.,CAISESRVSGDTGELFF,TGTGCCATCAGTGAGTCGCGGGTCTCGGGGGACACCGGGGAGCTGTTTTTT
TRBV7-9,once,TRBJ2-2,.,CASSLYGPTDAGELFF,TGTGCCAGCAGCTTATACGGACCGACCGACGCCGGGGAGCTGTTTTTT
TRBV5-8,.,TRBJ1-5,.,CASSLDASQPQHF,TGTGCCAGCAGCTTGGATGCTAGTCAGCCCCAGCATTTT
TRBV7-3,many,TRBJ2-3,.,CASSPYLTDTQYF,TGTGCCAGCAGCCCGTACTTGACGGATACGCAGTATTTT